This T cell receptor (beta chain) was recovered during a study of memory CD4+ T cells and cytomegalovirus serostatus. Single viable CD3+CD4+CD8-CD45RO+ cells were sorted as the memory CD4+ T cells. TCRdb keeps only in-frame clones here, not all; method: immunoSEQ multiplex PCR. The sample lists about 75,000 clones; around 80% were seen once. The ends were cut back, 1 base at V and 4 bases at J, with 8 bases in the middle. CDR1 SNHLY and CDR2 FYNNEI come from the germline V gene. CDR3 length equals 14 residues. Sequencing was done on a sample of memory CD4+ T cells from blood. V is TRBV2 and J is TRBJ1-5; tentative D call: TRBD1 (6 bases). This receptor was obtained from an adult in good health and CMV-seropositive. CDR3 DNA sequence: TGTGCCAGCAGTGAAGTGGACAGAAATCAGCCCCAGCATTTT. This translates into CASSEVDRNQPQHF.